The 12 T cell receptor beta chains presented below share a single source sample, sequenced in a study of cytomegalovirus exposure and HLA in healthy donors (dated by TCRdb to 2017 to 2019). Libraries came from the immunoSEQ multiplex PCR assay. The multiplex PCR relied on a mix of 60 forward primers for TCR Vbeta segments and 13 reverse primers for TCR Jbeta segments. Here the immuneACCESS table is served through TCRdb, limited to in-frame sequences with V and J called. Missing clones are a known gap in these copies; in checked studies unresolved V genes cover under half, and the rest lacks a known reason. The sample records fewer than 200,000 clones, over 65% of which are singletons. The ten largest account for 7.1% of the sample. Sequencing was carried out using PBMCs. The receptors shown here come from a man aged 40-49 years in good health and CMV-seropositive.

The chain joins TRBV9 to TRBJ2-1, with TRBD2 matching 11 bases. J gave up 0 bases and V 3 bases, and 5 bases lay outside the gene matches. CDR1 SGDLS and CDR2 YYNGEE come from the germline V gene. CDR3 size: 17 residues. CDR3 DNA sequence: TGTGCCAGCAGCGGACTAGCGGGGACAAGCTCCTACAATGAGCAGTTCTTC. It encodes CASSGLAGTSSYNEQFF.

This clone appeared a few times. The V call is TRBV7-9, the J call TRBJ1-6; TRBD1 matches 8 bases. Germline V gene data show CDR1 as SEHNR and CDR2 as FQNEAQ (reference sequence). The CDR3 consists of 18 residues. V shed 5 bases and J 0 bases; nucleotides not matched to a gene: 9. CDR3 nucleotides: TGTGCCAGCAGCCCCTCCGGGACAGGACACTCCTATAATTCACCCCTCCACTTT. Amino acid sequence: CASSPSGTGHSYNSPLHF.

The chain uses TRBV18 and TRBJ2-5, with 11 bases fitting TRBD2. This CDR3 is built from 18 residues. Trimming cost V 5 bases and J 3 bases; bases outside gene matches: 14. Per germline, CDR1 KGHSH and CDR2 LQKENI. The CDR3 spells CASSGGRIPGLAEETQYF. As DNA, the CDR3 is TGTGCCAGCTCAGGTGGGCGGATTCCGGGACTAGCGGAAGAGACCCAGTACTTC.

This chain connects TRBV4-1 to TRBJ1-2; maybe TRBD1 (5 bases). V gave up 0 bases and J gave up 4 bases, with 15 bases separating them. In germline, CDR1 is MGHRA, CDR2 YSYEKL. The CDR3 has 16 residues. Here the CDR3 DNA reads TGCGCCAGCAGCCAAGACCCTGAGGGACTCCTCTATGGCTACACCTTC. It is translated as CASSQDPEGLLYGYTF.

The J gene is TRBJ1-6, the V gene TRBV2, with 9 bases aligning to TRBD1. Germline lookup yields CDR1 SNHLY and CDR2 FYNNEI. This CDR3 is 14 amino acids long. Germline trimming cut 6 bases from V and 7 bases from J; bases unmatched to any gene: 4. This CDR3 reads CASRLGQGNSPLHF. The DNA of the CDR3 is TGTGCCAGCAGATTAGGACAGGGGAATTCACCCCTCCACTTT.

The gene calls are TRBV6-6 and TRBJ1-5; 9 bases fit TRBD1. This CDR3 comprises 13 residues. The ends lost 5 bases at V and 5 bases at J; junction bases unmatched: 1. Per the germline V gene, CDR1 is MNHNY and CDR2 is SVGAGI (reference sequence). CDR3: CASSRQGDQPQHF. CDR3 DNA: TGTGCCAGCAGTCGACAGGGGGATCAGCCCCAGCATTTT.

This clone was counted a few times. V gene TRBV6-1 combines with J gene TRBJ1-5; 10 bases map to TRBD1. Trimming at V came to 3 bases and at J to 4 bases, leaving 12 bases not matched to a gene. CDR3 length: 18 amino acids. Germline V gene data show CDR1 as MNHNS and CDR2 as SASEGT. For the CDR3, the DNA is TGTGCCAGCAGTGATTCTTGGGACAGGGGAATTCGAAATCAGCCCCAGCATTTT. Amino acid sequence: CASSDSWDRGIRNQPQHF.

The chain has TRBV29-1 and TRBJ2-7; tentatively, D is TRBD1 (5 bases). The CDR3 is 12 amino acids. Trimming shortened V by 5 bases and J by 2 bases, and 10 bases separated the two germline ends. Germline values: CDR1 SQVTM, CDR2 ANQGSEA. In DNA form, the CDR3 reads TGCAGCGTTAAGGACACACCCTACGAGCAGTACTTC. Translation: CSVKDTPYEQYF.

The V and J genes are TRBV7-8 and TRBJ2-2; 9 positions match TRBD2. V shed 6 bases and J 1 base; nucleotides not matched to a gene: 3. Per germline, CDR1 SGHVS and CDR2 FQNEAQ. CDR3 length: 15 residues. This chain's CDR3 is CASRLSGGNTGELFF. The CDR3 nucleotides read TGTGCCAGCAGACTTAGCGGGGGGAACACCGGGGAGCTGTTTTTT. The full variable domain, rest sourced from reference TRBV7-8 and TRBJ2-2, is GAGVSQSPRYKVAKRGQDVALRCDPISGHVSLFWYQQALGQGPEFLTYFQNEAQLDKSGLPSDRFFAERPEGSVSTLKIQRTQQEDSAVYLCASRLSGGNTGELFFGEGSRLTVL.

The V call is TRBV5-8, the J call TRBJ2-1; 9 bases fit TRBD2. There are 16 residues in the CDR3. V was clipped by 5 bases and J by 2 bases; unmatched bases: 8. Germline V CDR1 and CDR2: SGHTS, YDEGEE. CDR3 residues: CASSPGVAGAYNEQFF. For the CDR3, the DNA is TGTGCCAGCAGTCCCGGGGTAGCGGGGGCCTACAATGAGCAGTTCTTC.

This clone was picked up a small number of times. The V call is TRBV5-8, the J call TRBJ1-6, with TRBD1 identical over 8 bases. This CDR3 spans 16 amino acids. CDR1 and CDR2 (germline): SGHTS, YDEGEE. V was pared by 3 bases and J by 7 bases, with 9 bases of the junction left unmatched. This CDR3 is CASSSPGQVVNSPLHF. The CDR3 region has the DNA TGTGCCAGCAGCTCCCCGGGACAGGTTGTAAATTCACCCCTCCACTTT.

Comment on this clone: Sequence at one end of the junction differs from germline and may be a read error. The chain employs TRBV7-2 and TRBJ1-1; D not resolved. The CDR3 is made up of 15 amino acids. CDR1 and CDR2 from the germline V gene are SGHTA and FQGNSA. The CDR3 region is CASSLAETMNTEAFF. In DNA, the CDR3 is TGTGCCAGCAGCCTAGCCGAGACAATGAACACTGAAGCTTTCTTT.